This TCR beta chain was found in a study of cytomegalovirus exposure and HLA in healthy donors. Whole-study context: Later analysis reported that the roughly 120 validation repertoires shared the platform of the roughly 700 first-cohort repertoires. Study-level results: The majority of TCR sequences were rare, yet some public TCRs appeared in many donors.

CDR3 length equals 14 residues. Germline lookup yields CDR1 ENHRY and CDR2 SYGVKD. Trimming removed 2 bases at V and 3 bases at J, with 10 bases between. Concerning this clone itself: The target antigen is unknown.

Libraries were prepared by immunoSEQ multiplex PCR; TCRdb keeps only in-frame clonotypes and omits some of them. The profile covers roughly 120,000 clones, with 89% appearing a single time and around 3.5% taken by the ten largest. Source material: PBMCs. This receptor was taken from a man aged 30 to 45 in good health and CMV-seronegative. This chain joins TRBV10-3 and TRBJ1-2, with D hard to call. In nucleotides, the CDR3 is TGTGCCATCAGTGAGCTCCCAGCGGACTATGGCTACACCTTC. It is translated as CAISELPADYGYTF.